One and the same sample provided the 28 T cell receptor beta chains below, sequenced in a study of control samples from healthy donors and cancer patients. Some clones are missing from TCRdb's copy, which holds only in-frame ones; the method was immunoSEQ multiplex PCR. This table holds about 250,000 clones, roughly 82% found once. The sample taken for sequencing was PBMCs. The source is a woman aged 60 to 75 with lung cancer.

This clone was counted between two and nine times. V and J are TRBV7-3 and TRBJ2-7; TRBD2 matches 11 bases. CDR1 and CDR2 (germline): SGHTA, FQGTGA. CDR3 length: 16 amino acids. V lost 5 bases to trimming and J lost 7 bases; unmatched junction nucleotides: 13. CDR3 residues: CASSPSPLLAGVEQYF. As DNA, the CDR3 is TGTGCCAGCAGCCCCTCACCCTTACTAGCGGGAGTTGAGCAGTACTTC.

The chain carries TRBV29-1 and TRBJ1-1; D gene ambiguous. The germline V gene encodes CDR1 SQVTM and CDR2 ANQGSEA. The CDR3 loop spans 14 amino acids. Trimming left V 2 bases short and J 6 bases short, with 16 bases between. The CDR3 region has the DNA TGCAGCGTTGAATTGCGGAATCGGGCCTCTGAAGCTTTCTTT. This gives the protein CSVELRNRASEAFF. Based on the CDR3 plus reference TRBV29-1 and TRBJ1-1, the full variable domain is SAVISQKPSRDICQRGTSLTIQCQVDSQVTMMFWYRQQPGQSLTLIATANQGSEATYESGFVIDKFPISRPNLTFSTLTVSNMSPEDSSIYLCSVELRNRASEAFFGQGTRLTVV.

The chain carries TRBV3-1 (or the pseudogene TRBV3-2) and TRBJ2-5; TRBD2 aligns across 14 bases. Germline V CDR1 and CDR2: LGHDT, YNNKEL (reference sequence). J was trimmed by 6 bases and V by 0 bases; bases with no gene match: 6. The CDR3 spans 17 residues. The CDR3 loop reads CASSQDLTSGGAKTQYF. The CDR3 DNA reads TGTGCCAGCAGCCAAGATTTGACTAGCGGGGGGGCGAAGACCCAGTACTTC.

This chain joins TRBV29-1 and TRBJ1-5; 7 bases are shared with TRBD1. Germline CDR1 and CDR2: SQVTM and ANQGSEA. There are 13 residues in the CDR3. The trim removed 6 bases at V and 4 bases at J, leaving 6 bases unmatched. CDR3 loop: CSVRQGGNQPQHF. Written as DNA, the CDR3 is TGCAGCGTACGACAGGGCGGGAATCAGCCCCAGCATTTT.

J is TRBJ2-5 and V is TRBV6-2 or TRBV6-3; no clear D. Germline lookup yields CDR1 MNHEY and CDR2 SVGEGT. This CDR3 region has 14 residues. V dropped 3 bases and J dropped 3 bases, with 11 bases sitting between them. The CDR3: CASSYFLLEETQYF. CDR3 nucleotides: TGTGCCAGCAGTTATTTTCTCCTGGAAGAGACCCAGTACTTC.

The CDR3 nucleotides read TGTGCCAGCACTATAGACACCACGGGCGCTAATCAGCCCCAGCATTTT. Protein: CASTIDTTGANQPQHF. The chain couples TRBV6-6 to TRBJ1-5, with D unclear. Germline-derived CDR1 and CDR2 are MNHNY and SVGAGI (reference sequence). The CDR3 extends over 16 amino acids. The germline V and J ends were trimmed by 7 bases and 4 bases, with 20 bases remaining between them.

V is TRBV18 and J is TRBJ2-1, with D unclear. The germline V gene has CDR1 KGHSH and CDR2 LQKENI. This CDR3 region has 15 residues. With 0 bases removed from V and 1 base from J, the gap between germline ends came to 7 bases. CDR3 loop: CASSPPSQSYNEQFF. The CDR3 DNA is TGTGCCAGCTCACCACCCTCCCAATCCTACAATGAGCAGTTCTTC. Looking up the rest from reference TRBV18 and TRBJ2-1 gives the full variable domain: NAGVMQNPRHLVRRRGQEARLRCSPMKGHSHVYWYRQLPEEGLKFMVYLQKENIIDESGMPKERFSAEFPKEGPSILRIQQVVRGDSAAYFCASSPPSQSYNEQFFGPGTRLTVL.

J is TRBJ1-1 and V is TRBV10-3; D possibly corresponds to TRBD1 (5 bases). CDR1 and CDR2 (germline): ENHRY, SYGVKD. The CDR3 is made up of 14 amino acids. V was pared by 10 bases and J by 2 bases, with 17 bases between. CDR3 sequence reads: CASQGVRDNTEAFF. The CDR3 DNA follows: TGTGCCAGCCAAGGGGTTCGGGATAACACTGAAGCTTTCTTT.

Comment on this clone: Additional DNA sequences in this sample encode the identical CDR3. The V call is TRBV9, the J call TRBJ1-3; no clear D gene. CDR1 is SGDLS, CDR2 YYNGEE, per germline. The CDR3 runs 15 residues. Between the trimmed V and J ends, which lost 1 base and 0 bases, there was a span of 8 bases. Here the CDR3 reads CASSVTDDSGNTIYF. As DNA, the CDR3 is TGTGCCAGCAGCGTAACGGACGACTCTGGAAACACCATATATTTT.

The J gene is TRBJ1-2, the V gene TRBV7-3; no definite D call. Germline CDR1 and CDR2: SGHTA and FQGTGA. Trimming left V 5 bases short and J 4 bases short, with 17 bases between. The CDR3 runs 15 residues. CDR3 DNA: TGTGCCAGCAGCCCCCGCCCCGGTCCGTCCTATGGCTACACCTTC. Protein sequence: CASSPRPGPSYGYTF.

The genes are TRBV5-1 and TRBJ2-7, with D tentatively TRBD1 (5 bases). Germline CDR1 SGHRS, CDR2 YFSETQ. CDR3 size: 14 residues. The V gene lost 0 bases and the J gene lost 3 bases, with 10 bases spanning the gap. The CDR3 DNA follows: TGCGCCAGCAGCTTGGCAGGGCAGGACTACGAGCAGTACTTC. Translation: CASSLAGQDYEQYF.

The chain combines TRBV7-2 with TRBJ1-5, with D tentatively TRBD1 (6 bases). V lost 6 bases, J lost 7 bases, and 16 bases lay in between. Per germline, CDR1 SGHTA and CDR2 FQGNSA. CDR3 length: 14 residues. This chain's CDR3 is CASSQFQGRQPQHF. CDR3 in DNA: TGTGCCAGCAGTCAATTCCAGGGGCGACAGCCCCAGCATTTT.

The V call is TRBV6-5, the J call TRBJ2-2; D assignment may be TRBD1 or TRBD2 (5 bases each). There are 12 residues in the CDR3. Germline-derived CDR1 and CDR2 are MNHEY and SVGAGI. V gave up 7 bases and J gave up 6 bases, with 9 bases separating them. The CDR3 DNA sequence: TGTGCCAGCAATACGGGGCCCGGGGAGCTGTTTTTT. Residues: CASNTGPGELFF.

In this sample, this clone turned up a few times. The chain couples TRBV10-2 to TRBJ2-7; 11 nucleotides line up with TRBD1. CDR1 WSHSY and CDR2 SAAADI come from the germline V gene. The V and J ends lost 0 bases and 5 bases, in that order; junction bases with no gene match: 3. There are 15 residues in the CDR3. For the CDR3, the DNA is TGCGCCAGCAGTGAGTCCGGGACAGGGGGTAACGAGCAGTACTTC. Encoded protein: CASSESGTGGNEQYF.

In regard to this clone: An end of the junction does not agree with germline; a read error may underlie this. The chain recombines TRBV7-7 with TRBJ2-2; 12 positions match TRBD2. The CDR3 has 15 amino acids. The germline V gene has CDR1 SSHAT and CDR2 FNYEAQ (reference sequence). DNA for the CDR3: TGTGCTAGCAGCCCTAGCGGGGGGGCCGCCGGGGAGCTGTTTTTT. This encodes CASSPSGGAAGELFF.

The chain has TRBV3-1 (or the pseudogene TRBV3-2) and TRBJ1-1; D is possibly TRBD1 (6 bases). CDR1 and CDR2 from the germline V gene are LGHDT and YNNKEL (reference sequence). Trimming stripped 0 bases from V and 5 bases from J, with 13 bases between. The CDR3 extends over 15 amino acids. CDR3 region: CASSQDAPGVTEAFF. Here the CDR3 DNA reads TGTGCCAGCAGCCAAGATGCCCCAGGGGTGACTGAAGCTTTCTTT.

The chain uses TRBV3-1 (or the pseudogene TRBV3-2) and TRBJ2-2, with D tentatively TRBD1 (5 bases). CDR3 size: 15 residues. Germline values: CDR1 LGHDT, CDR2 YNNKEL (reference sequence). Trimming stripped 0 bases from V and 2 bases from J, with 7 bases between. The CDR3 region has the DNA TGTGCCAGCAGCCAAGACAGGGTAAACACCGGGGAGCTGTTTTTT. Encoded protein: CASSQDRVNTGELFF.

The CDR3 nucleotides read TGTGCCAGCAGCTTAGCGGGGGGGTACGAAAAACTGTTTTTT. Translated: CASSLAGGYEKLFF. The V call is TRBV7-9, the J call TRBJ1-4, with a possible D match to TRBD1 (5 bases). The CDR3 length is 14 residues. The V end lost 0 bases, the J end lost 8 bases, and 10 bases lay between the germline ends. Germline V gene data show CDR1 as SEHNR and CDR2 as FQNEAQ (reference sequence).

This clone has a single count. The genes are TRBV28 and TRBJ1-4; weak D call: TRBD1 (5 bases). Trimming left V 6 bases short and J 4 bases short, with 15 bases between. CDR1 is MDHEN, CDR2 SYDVKM, per germline. The CDR3 length is 15 residues. The CDR3 spells CASSLPGRSNEKLFF. The CDR3 coding sequence is TGTGCCAGCAGCCTTCCAGGGAGAAGTAATGAAAAACTGTTTTTT. The full variable domain, with the rest looked up from reference TRBV28 and TRBJ1-4, is DVKVTQSSRYLVKRTGEKVFLECVQDMDHENMFWYRQDPGLGLRLIYFSYDVKMKEKGDIPEGYSVSREKKERFSLILESASTNQTSMYLCASSLPGRSNEKLFFGSGTQLSVL.

This sequence joins TRBV7-6 and TRBJ2-7; TRBD2 might be the D (5 bases). The CDR3 consists of 14 residues. Germline V gene sequence: CDR1 SGHVS, CDR2 FNYEAQ. Trimming left V 7 bases short and J 2 bases short, with 15 bases between. The DNA of the CDR3 is TGTGCCAGCACCCTGGGGAGCGGACCCTACGAGCAGTACTTC. This translates into CASTLGSGPYEQYF. Complete variable domain (other parts from reference TRBV7-6 and TRBJ2-7): GAGVSQSPRYKVTKRGQDVALRCDPISGHVSLYWYRQALGQGPEFLTYFNYEAQQDKSGLPNDRFSAERPEGSISTLTIQRTEQRDSAMYRCASTLGSGPYEQYFGPGTRLTVT.

The chain carries TRBV19 and TRBJ2-3; a weak D match, TRBD1 (5 bases). This CDR3 region has 14 residues. Trimming took off 3 bases at V and 5 bases at J, with 12 bases between the two ends. From germline, CDR1 is LNHDA and CDR2 SQIVND (reference sequence). For the CDR3, the DNA is TGTGCCAGTAGTATGAGTCAGCAGGGAGATACGCAGTATTTT. This sequence encodes CASSMSQQGDTQYF.

This chain connects TRBV7-9 to TRBJ2-1; the D is unclear. The CDR3 sequence is 14 residues long. Trimming removed 5 bases at V and 0 bases at J, with 8 bases between. CDR1 SEHNR and CDR2 FQNEAQ come from the germline V gene (reference sequence). The CDR3 is CASSNDNSYNEQFF. CDR3 sequence (DNA): TGTGCCAGCAGCAATGACAACTCCTACAATGAGCAGTTCTTC. The variable domain in full, with the rest retrieved from reference TRBV7-9 and TRBJ2-1, is DTGVSQNPRHKITKRGQNVTFRCDPISEHNRLYWYRQTLGQGPEFLTYFQNEAQLEKSRLLSDRFSAERPKGSFSTLEIQRTEQGDSAMYLCASSNDNSYNEQFFGPGTRLTVL.

This clone was seen a single time. This rearrangement joins TRBV19 to TRBJ1-5, with 10 bases identical to TRBD1. After removal of 3 bases from V and 7 bases from J, the junction contained 3 bases not matched to a gene. The CDR3 has 14 residues. Germline values: CDR1 LNHDA, CDR2 SQIVND (reference sequence). CDR3 protein: CASSMGQGKQPQHF. In DNA form, the CDR3 reads TGTGCCAGTAGTATGGGACAGGGGAAGCAGCCCCAGCATTTT.

The chain employs TRBV12-3 or TRBV12-4 and TRBJ1-5; D not certain. CDR3 size: 13 residues. The germline V and J ends were trimmed by 4 bases and 4 bases, with 8 bases remaining between them. The CDR3 region has the DNA TGTGCCAGCAGTTATGAAGAGAATCAGCCCCAGCATTTT. This gives the protein CASSYEENQPQHF.

This clone was picked up one time. The V call is TRBV19, the J call TRBJ1-6, with 9 bases lining up with TRBD1. Germline V gives CDR1 LNHDA, CDR2 SQIVND (reference sequence). The CDR3 loop spans 15 amino acids. Trimming removed 8 bases from V and 7 bases from J; junction bases left unmatched: 9. For the CDR3, the DNA is TGTGCCAGTCGAACGGGACAGGGTATCAATTCACCCCTCCACTTT. It codes for CASRTGQGINSPLHF. The complete variable domain, with remaining parts taken from reference TRBV19 and TRBJ1-6, reads DGGITQSPKYLFRKEGQNVTLSCEQNLNHDAMYWYRQDPGQGLRLIYYSQIVNDFQKGDIAEGYSVSREKKESFPLTVTSAQKNPTAFYLCASRTGQGINSPLHFGNGTRLTVT.

The V and J genes are TRBV29-1 and TRBJ1-5, with 7 bases lining up with TRBD1. This CDR3 contains 13 residues. With 4 bases clipped from V and 7 bases from J, the junction kept 7 bases outside the gene matches. Germline CDR1 is SQVTM and CDR2 is ANQGSEA. CDR3 in DNA: TGCAGCGTTGCCAGGGGGAGAGACCAGCCCCAGCATTTT. Residues: CSVARGRDQPQHF.

The V and J genes are TRBV7-2 and TRBJ2-5; D possibly corresponds to TRBD1 (6 bases). V lost 3 bases and J lost 3, with 17 bases in between. The CDR3 length is 16 residues. Germline-derived CDR1 and CDR2 are SGHTA and FQGNSA. CDR3 sequence (DNA): TGTGCCAGCAGCTTTTCGCCCGGACAGAACAAAGAGACCCAGTACTTC. It codes for CASSFSPGQNKETQYF.

The DNA of the CDR3 is TGTGCCAGCAGCCTCCTTATGGGAGATACGCAGTATTTT. It yields the protein CASSLLMGDTQYF. This chain connects TRBV7-7 to TRBJ2-3; D is uncertain. Per the germline V gene, CDR1 is SSHAT and CDR2 is FNYEAQ (reference sequence). The CDR3 is made up of 13 amino acids. V gave up 5 bases and J gave up 5 bases, with 11 bases separating them. The complete variable domain, with remaining parts taken from reference TRBV7-7 and TRBJ2-3, reads GAGVSQSPRYKVTKRGQDVTLRCDPISSHATLYWYQQALGQGPEFLTYFNYEAQPDKSGLPSDRFSAERPEGSISTLTIQRTEQRDSAMYRCASSLLMGDTQYFGPGTRLTVL.